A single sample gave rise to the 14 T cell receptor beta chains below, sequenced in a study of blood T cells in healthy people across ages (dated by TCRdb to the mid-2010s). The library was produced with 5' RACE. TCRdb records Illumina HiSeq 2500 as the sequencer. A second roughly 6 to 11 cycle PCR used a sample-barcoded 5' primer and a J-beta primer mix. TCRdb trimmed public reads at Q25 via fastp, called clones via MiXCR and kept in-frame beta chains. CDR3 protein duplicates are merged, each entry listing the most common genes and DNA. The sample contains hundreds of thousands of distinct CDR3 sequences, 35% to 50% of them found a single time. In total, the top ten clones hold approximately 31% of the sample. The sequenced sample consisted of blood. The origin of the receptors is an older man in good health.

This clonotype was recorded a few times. The CDR3 coding sequence is TGCAGTCCAGATCCTTACGGGGGTTCAGCACCCCTCCACTTT. Protein sequence: CSPDPYGGSAPLHF. The chain links TRBV20-1 to TRBJ1-6; TRBD1 might be the D (5 bases). V lost 8 bases and J 11 bases, leaving 22 bases between the germline ends. The CDR3 has 14 residues. CDR1 and CDR2 (germline): DFQATT, SNEGSKA (reference sequence).

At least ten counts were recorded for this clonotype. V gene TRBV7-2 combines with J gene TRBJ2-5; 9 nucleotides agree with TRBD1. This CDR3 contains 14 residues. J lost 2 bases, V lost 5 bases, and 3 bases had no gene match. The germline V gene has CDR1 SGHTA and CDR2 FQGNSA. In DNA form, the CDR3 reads TGTGCCAGCAGCCCCGACAGGGGGCAAGAGACCCAGTACTTC. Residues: CASSPDRGQETQYF.

The DNA of the CDR3 is TGTGCCAGCAGCCGGAAGCCTGACATTTACGGCTACACCTTC. It yields the protein CASSRKPDIYGYTF. The chain links TRBV7-2 to TRBJ1-2; D is unresolved. The V gene lost 5 bases and the J gene lost 8 bases, with 18 bases spanning the gap. The CDR3 has 14 amino acids. CDR1 is SGHTA, CDR2 FQGNSA, per germline.

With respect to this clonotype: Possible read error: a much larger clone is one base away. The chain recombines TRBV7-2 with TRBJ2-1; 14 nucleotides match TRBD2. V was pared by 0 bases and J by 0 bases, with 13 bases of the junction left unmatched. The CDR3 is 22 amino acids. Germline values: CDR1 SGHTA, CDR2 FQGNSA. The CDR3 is CASSLASTSGRVVSYSYNEQFF. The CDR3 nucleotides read TGTGCCAGCAGCTTAGCTTCGACTAGCGGGAGGGTTGTGTCCTACTCCTACAATGAGCAGTTCTTC.

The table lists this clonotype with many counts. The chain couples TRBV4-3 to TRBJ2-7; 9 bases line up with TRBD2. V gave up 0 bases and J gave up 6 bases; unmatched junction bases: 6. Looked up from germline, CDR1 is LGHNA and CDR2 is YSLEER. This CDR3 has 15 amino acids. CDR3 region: CASSQEIRTSAEQYF. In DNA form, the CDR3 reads TGCGCCAGCAGCCAAGAGATCCGGACTAGCGCCGAGCAGTACTTC.

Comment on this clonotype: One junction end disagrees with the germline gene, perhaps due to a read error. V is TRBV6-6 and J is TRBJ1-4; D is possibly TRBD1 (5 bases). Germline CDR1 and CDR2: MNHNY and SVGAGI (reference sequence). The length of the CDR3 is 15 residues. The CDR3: CVSSYSGPADEKLFF. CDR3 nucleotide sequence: TGTGTCAGCAGTTACTCGGGGCCAGCGGATGAAAAACTGTTTTTT.

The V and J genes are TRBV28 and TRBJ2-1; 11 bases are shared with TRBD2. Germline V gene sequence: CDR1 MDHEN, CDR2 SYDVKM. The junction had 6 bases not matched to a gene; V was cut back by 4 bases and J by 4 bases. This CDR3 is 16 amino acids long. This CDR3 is CASSSPGTSGYNEQFF. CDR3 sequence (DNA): TGTGCCAGCAGTTCACCCGGGACTAGCGGTTACAATGAGCAGTTCTTC.

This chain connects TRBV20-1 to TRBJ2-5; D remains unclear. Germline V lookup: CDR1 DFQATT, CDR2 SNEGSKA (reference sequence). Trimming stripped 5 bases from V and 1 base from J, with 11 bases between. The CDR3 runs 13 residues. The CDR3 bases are TGCAGTGCTTCTCGGCGGATCCAAGAGACCCAGTACTTC. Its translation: CSASRRIQETQYF.

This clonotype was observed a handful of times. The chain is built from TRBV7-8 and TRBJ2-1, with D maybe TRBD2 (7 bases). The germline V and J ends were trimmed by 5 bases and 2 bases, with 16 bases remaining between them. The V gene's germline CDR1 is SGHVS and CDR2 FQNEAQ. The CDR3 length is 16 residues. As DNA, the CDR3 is TGTGCCAGCAGCCCCCTCAAGGGGGGGACCTACAATGAGCAGTTCTTC. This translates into CASSPLKGGTYNEQFF. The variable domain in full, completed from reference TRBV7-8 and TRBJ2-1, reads GAGVSQSPRYKVAKRGQDVALRCDPISGHVSLFWYQQALGQGPEFLTYFQNEAQLDKSGLPSDRFFAERPEGSVSTLKIQRTQQEDSAVYLCASSPLKGGTYNEQFFGPGTRLTVL.

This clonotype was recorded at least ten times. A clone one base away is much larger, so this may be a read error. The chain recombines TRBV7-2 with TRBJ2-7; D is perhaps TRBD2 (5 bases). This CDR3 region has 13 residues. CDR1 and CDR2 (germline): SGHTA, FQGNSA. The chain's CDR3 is CASSVAPSYEQYF. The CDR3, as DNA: TGTGCCAGCAGCGTAGCGCCCAGCTACGAGCAGTACTTC.

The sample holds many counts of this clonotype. In DNA, the CDR3 is TGTGCCAGCAGCCGTACTAGCGGGAGGGCCTACAATGAGCAGTTCTTC. Translated: CASSRTSGRAYNEQFF. The V gene is TRBV7-3, the J gene TRBJ2-1; 13 bases are a match to TRBD2. After removal of 5 bases from V and 2 bases from J, the junction contained 3 bases not matched to a gene. The CDR3 extends over 16 amino acids. CDR1 SGHTA and CDR2 FQGTGA come from the germline V gene.

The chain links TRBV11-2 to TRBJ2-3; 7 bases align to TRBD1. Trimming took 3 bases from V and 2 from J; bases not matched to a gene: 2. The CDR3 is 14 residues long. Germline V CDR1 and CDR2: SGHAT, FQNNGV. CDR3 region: CASSFGTDTDTQYF. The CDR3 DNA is TGTGCCAGCAGCTTTGGGACAGACACAGATACGCAGTATTTT.

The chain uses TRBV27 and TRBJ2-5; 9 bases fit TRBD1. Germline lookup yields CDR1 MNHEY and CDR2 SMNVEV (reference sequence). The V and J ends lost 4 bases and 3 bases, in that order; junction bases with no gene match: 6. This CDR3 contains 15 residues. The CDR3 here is CASSSSGTGKETQYF. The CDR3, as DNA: TGTGCCAGCAGTTCCTCCGGGACAGGGAAAGAGACCCAGTACTTC.

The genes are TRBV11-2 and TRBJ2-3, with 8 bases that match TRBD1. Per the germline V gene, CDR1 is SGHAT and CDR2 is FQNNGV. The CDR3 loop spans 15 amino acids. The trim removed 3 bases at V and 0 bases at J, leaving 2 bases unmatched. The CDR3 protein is CASSFGQGSTDTQYF. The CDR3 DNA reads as TGTGCCAGCAGCTTTGGACAGGGAAGCACAGATACGCAGTATTTT.